This TCR gamma chain was profiled in a study of γδ T cells in repeated Plasmodium falciparum infection. Study context: Malaria-naive adults were infected with P. falciparum NF54 four times over around 600 days.

This clone was seen ten or more times. TCRdb reran clone calling via CATT on the multiplex PCR reads. Of more than 12,000 gamma-chain clones listed, around 1.5% are singletons. Flow sorting of PBMC yielded separate Vgamma9/Vdelta2+ and Vdelta2-negative gammadelta T cell populations for bulk repertoire analysis. The CDR3 length is 13 residues. Germline V CDR1 and CDR2: EGSNGY, YDSYNSKV. V gave up 5 bases and J gave up 5 bases; unmatched junction bases: 9. The origin of this receptor is a pool of human donors (malaria-infected and uninfected, not separated). Sample: gamma-delta T cells from blood. This sequence joins TRGV2 and TRGJ1 or TRGJ2. The CDR3 coding sequence is TGTGCCACCTGGGGGTGGAGGGATTATAAGAAACTCTTT. Translation gives CATWGWRDYKKLF.